One T cell receptor beta chain is described in this entry. Germline V gene data show CDR1 as LGHDT and CDR2 as YNNKEL (reference sequence). V lost 4 bases and J lost 1, with 17 bases in between. The CDR3 length is 17 residues. This sample was taken from a study of blood T cell repertoires in COVID-19. TCRdb keeps only in-frame clones here, not all; method: immunoSEQ multiplex PCR. The sample has roughly 180,000 clones; over 70% are singletons. The genes are TRBV3-1 (or the pseudogene TRBV3-2) and TRBJ2-1, with a weak D call TRBD1 (6 bases). The TCR was taken from a man between 60 and 75 years old who had been exposed to COVID-19. The sequenced sample was PBMCs or T cells enriched from blood (not recorded which). The DNA for the CDR3 is TGTGCCAGCAGCCGTTTCGGACAGCGGCTTTCCTACAATGAGCAGTTCTTC. Its protein product is CASSRFGQRLSYNEQFF.